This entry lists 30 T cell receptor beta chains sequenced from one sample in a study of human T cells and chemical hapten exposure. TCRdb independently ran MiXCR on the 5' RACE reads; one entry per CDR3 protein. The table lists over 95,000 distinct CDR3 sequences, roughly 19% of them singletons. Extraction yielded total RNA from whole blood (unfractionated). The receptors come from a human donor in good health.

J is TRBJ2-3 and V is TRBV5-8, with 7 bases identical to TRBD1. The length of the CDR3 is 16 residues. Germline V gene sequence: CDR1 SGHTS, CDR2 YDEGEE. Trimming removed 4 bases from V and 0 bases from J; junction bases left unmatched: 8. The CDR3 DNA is TGTGCCAGCAGCGATCACAGGGGCCCAAGCACAGATACGCAGTATTTT. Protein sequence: CASSDHRGPSTDTQYF.

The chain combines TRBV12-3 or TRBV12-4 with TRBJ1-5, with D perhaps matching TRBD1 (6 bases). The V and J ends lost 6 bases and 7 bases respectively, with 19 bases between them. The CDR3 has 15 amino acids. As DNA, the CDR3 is TGTGCCAGCAGGCAGTCAGGGGATCGGATCCAGCCCCAGCATTTT. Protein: CASRQSGDRIQPQHF.

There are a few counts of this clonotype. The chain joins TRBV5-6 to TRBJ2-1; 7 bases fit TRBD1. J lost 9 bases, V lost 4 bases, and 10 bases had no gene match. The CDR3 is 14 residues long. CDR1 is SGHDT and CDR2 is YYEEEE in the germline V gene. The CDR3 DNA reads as TGTGCCAGCAGCCTAGGAACAGGGGCTGTTGAGCAGTTCTTC. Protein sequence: CASSLGTGAVEQFF.

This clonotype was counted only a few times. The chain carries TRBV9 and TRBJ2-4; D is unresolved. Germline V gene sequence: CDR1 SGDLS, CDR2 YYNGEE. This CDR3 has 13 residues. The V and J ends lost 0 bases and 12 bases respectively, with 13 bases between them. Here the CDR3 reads CASSVGDHRDQYF. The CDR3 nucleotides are TGTGCCAGCAGCGTAGGTGACCATAGGGATCAGTACTTC.

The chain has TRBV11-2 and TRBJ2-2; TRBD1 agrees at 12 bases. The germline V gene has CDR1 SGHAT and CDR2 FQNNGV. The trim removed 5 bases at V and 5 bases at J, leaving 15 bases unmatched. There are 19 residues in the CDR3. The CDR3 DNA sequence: TGTGCCAGCAGCCCCACACCGGGACAGGGGGCGCAGGGAACCGGGGAGCTGTTTTTT. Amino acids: CASSPTPGQGAQGTGELFF.

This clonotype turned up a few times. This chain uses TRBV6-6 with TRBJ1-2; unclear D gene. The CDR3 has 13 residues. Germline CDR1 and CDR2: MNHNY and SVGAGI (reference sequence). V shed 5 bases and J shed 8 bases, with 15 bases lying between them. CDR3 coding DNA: TGTGCCAGCAGTCCGGACGGGGTGAAGGGCTACACCTTC. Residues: CASSPDGVKGYTF.

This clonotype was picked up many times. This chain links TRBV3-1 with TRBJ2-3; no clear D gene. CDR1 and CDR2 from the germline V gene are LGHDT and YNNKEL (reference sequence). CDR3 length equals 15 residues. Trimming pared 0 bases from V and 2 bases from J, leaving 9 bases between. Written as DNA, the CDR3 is TGTGCCAGCAGCCAAGATAAGCGCCACACAGATACGCAGTATTTT. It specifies CASSQDKRHTDTQYF.

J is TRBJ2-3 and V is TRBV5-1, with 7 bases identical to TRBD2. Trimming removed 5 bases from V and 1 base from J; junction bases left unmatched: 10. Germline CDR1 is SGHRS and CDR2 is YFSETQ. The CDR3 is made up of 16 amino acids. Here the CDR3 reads CASSLISLAGTDTQYF. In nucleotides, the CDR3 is TGCGCCAGCAGTTTAATCTCTCTAGCGGGCACAGATACGCAGTATTTT.

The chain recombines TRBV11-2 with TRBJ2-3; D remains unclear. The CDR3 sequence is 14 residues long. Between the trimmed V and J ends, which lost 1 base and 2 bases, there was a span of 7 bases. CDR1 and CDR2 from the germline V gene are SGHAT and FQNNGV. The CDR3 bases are TGTGCCAGCAGCTTAGCAAAGCTCACAGATACGCAGTATTTT. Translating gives CASSLAKLTDTQYF.

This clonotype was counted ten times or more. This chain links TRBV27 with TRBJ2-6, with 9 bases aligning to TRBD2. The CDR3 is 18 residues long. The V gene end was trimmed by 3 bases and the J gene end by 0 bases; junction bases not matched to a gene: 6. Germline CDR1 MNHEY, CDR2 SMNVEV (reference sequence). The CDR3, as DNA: TGTGCCAGCAGTTTCCTAGCGGGGATAGGCTCTGGGGCCAACGTCCTGACTTTC. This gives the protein CASSFLAGIGSGANVLTF.

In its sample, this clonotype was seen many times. CDR3 DNA sequence: TGTGCCAGCAGCCTCATTAGCCACTATGGCTACACCTTC. This encodes CASSLISHYGYTF. The chain couples TRBV6-5 to TRBJ1-2; D gene unclear. CDR1 and CDR2 from the germline V gene are MNHEY and SVGAGI. V was cut by 6 bases and J by 3 bases, with 11 bases left in between. The CDR3 length is 13 residues.

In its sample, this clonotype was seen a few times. CDR3 nucleotide sequence: TGTGCCAGCGGGGGGGGACAAAGAACAGATACGCAGTATTTT. This gives the protein CASGGGQRTDTQYF. V and J are TRBV12-3 or TRBV12-4 and TRBJ2-3; possible D gene TRBD2, 7 bases. The ends were cut back, 8 bases at V and 3 bases at J, with 15 bases in the middle. CDR3 size: 14 residues.

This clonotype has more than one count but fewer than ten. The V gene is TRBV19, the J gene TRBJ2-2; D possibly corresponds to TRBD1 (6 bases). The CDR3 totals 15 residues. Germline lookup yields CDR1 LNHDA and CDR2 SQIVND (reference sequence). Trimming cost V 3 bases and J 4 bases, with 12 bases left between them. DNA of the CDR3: TGTGCCAGTAGTATCAAATCCAGGGGCACCGGGGAGCTGTTTTTT. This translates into CASSIKSRGTGELFF.

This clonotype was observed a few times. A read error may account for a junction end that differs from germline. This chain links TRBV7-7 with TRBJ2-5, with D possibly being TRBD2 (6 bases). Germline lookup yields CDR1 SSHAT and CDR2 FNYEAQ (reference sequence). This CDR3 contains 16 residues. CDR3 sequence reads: CASSPGGIHGLETQYF. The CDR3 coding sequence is TGTGCTAGCAGCCCAGGAGGGATACATGGTCTGGAGACCCAGTACTTC.

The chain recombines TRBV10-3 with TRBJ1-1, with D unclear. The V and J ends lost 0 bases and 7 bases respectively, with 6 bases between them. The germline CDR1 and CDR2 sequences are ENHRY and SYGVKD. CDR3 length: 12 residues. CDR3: CAISESRGEAFF. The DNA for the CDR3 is TGTGCCATCAGTGAGTCCCGGGGTGAAGCTTTCTTT.

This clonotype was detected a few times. This chain's CDR3 is CASSSLIAGLAGSPVGEQYF. In DNA, the CDR3 is TGTGCCAGCAGTTCCTTGATCGCGGGACTAGCGGGTTCGCCGGTGGGCGAGCAGTACTTC. The rearrangement uses TRBV12-3 or TRBV12-4 and TRBJ2-7; 12 bases match TRBD2. With V trimmed by 4 bases and J by 6 bases, 22 bases remained unmatched. This CDR3 contains 20 residues.

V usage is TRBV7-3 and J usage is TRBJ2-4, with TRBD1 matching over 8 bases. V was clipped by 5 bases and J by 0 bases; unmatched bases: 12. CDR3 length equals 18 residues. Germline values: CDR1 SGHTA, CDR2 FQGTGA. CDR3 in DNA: TGTGCCAGCAGCCCCACCCCCGGGACAGGAGTAGCCAAAAACATTCAGTACTTC. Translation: CASSPTPGTGVAKNIQYF. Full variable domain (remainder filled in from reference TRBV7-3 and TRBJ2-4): GAGVSQTPSNKVTEKGKYVELRCDPISGHTALYWYRQSLGQGPEFLIYFQGTGAADDSGLPNDRFFAVRPEGSVSTLKIQRTERGDSAVYLCASSPTPGTGVAKNIQYFGAGTRLSVL.

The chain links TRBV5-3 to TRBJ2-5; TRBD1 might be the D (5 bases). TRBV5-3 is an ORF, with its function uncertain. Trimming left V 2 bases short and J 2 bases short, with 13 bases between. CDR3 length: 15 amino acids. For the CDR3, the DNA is TGTGCCAGAAGCTTTGAGACAGCTCAACAAGAGACCCAGTACTTC. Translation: CARSFETAQQETQYF.

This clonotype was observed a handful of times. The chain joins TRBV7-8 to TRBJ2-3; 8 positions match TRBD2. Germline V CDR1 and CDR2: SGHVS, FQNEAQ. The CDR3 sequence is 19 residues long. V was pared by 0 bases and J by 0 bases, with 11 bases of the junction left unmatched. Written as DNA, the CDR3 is TGTGCCAGCAGCTTAGCGCGGCGGGAGGACCCCCTAAGCACAGATACGCAGTATTTT. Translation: CASSLARREDPLSTDTQYF.

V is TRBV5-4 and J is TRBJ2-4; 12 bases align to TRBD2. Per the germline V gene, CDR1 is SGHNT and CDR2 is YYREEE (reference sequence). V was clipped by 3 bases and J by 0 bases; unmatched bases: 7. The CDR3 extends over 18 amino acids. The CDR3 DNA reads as TGTGCCAGCAGCTGGACTAGCGGGAAAATGTTAGCCAAAAACATTCAGTACTTC. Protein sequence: CASSWTSGKMLAKNIQYF.

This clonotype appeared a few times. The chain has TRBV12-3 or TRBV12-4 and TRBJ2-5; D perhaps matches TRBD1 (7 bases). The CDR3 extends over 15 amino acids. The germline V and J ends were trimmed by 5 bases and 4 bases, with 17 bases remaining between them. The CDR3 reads CASSVPRQGGETQYF. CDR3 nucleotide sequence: TGTGCCAGCAGTGTACCGAGACAGGGAGGAGAGACCCAGTACTTC.

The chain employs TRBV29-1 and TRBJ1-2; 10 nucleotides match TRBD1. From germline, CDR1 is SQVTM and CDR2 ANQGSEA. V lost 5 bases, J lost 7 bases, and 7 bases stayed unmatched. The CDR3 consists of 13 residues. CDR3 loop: CSVPGQGTGGYTF. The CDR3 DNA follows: TGCAGCGTTCCGGGACAGGGGACAGGTGGCTACACCTTC.

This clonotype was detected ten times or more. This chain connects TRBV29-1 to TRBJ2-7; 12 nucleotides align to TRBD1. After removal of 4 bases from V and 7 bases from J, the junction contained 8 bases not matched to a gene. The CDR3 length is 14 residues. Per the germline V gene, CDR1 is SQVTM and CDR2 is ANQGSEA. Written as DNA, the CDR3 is TGCAGCGTTGTTAGGGACAGGGGGCTTCGGGAGCAGTACTTC. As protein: CSVVRDRGLREQYF.

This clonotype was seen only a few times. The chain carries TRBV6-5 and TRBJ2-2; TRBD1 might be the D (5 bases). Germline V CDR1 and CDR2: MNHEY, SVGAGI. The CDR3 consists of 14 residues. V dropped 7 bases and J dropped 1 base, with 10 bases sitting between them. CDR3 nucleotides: TGTGCCAGCAAAGCCAGGGAGAACACCGGGGAGCTGTTTTTT. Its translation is CASKARENTGELFF.

CDR3 bases: TGCGCCAGCAGGCTCCTTGCGAACACAGATACGCAGTATTTT. Its protein product is CASRLLANTDTQYF. The chain employs TRBV5-1 and TRBJ2-3, with unresolved D. CDR3 length: 14 amino acids. Trimming removed 5 bases at V and 2 bases at J, with 12 bases between. Germline CDR1 is SGHRS and CDR2 is YFSETQ.

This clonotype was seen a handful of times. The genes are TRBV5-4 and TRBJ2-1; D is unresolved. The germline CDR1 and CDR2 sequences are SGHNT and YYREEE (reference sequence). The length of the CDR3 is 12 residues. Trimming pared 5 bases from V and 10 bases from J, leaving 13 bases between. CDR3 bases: TGTGCCAGCAGAAGGCACTCAAGGGAGCAGTTCTTC. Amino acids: CASRRHSREQFF. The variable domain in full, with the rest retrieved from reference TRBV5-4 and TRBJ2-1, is ETGVTQSPTHLIKTRGQQVTLRCSSQSGHNTVSWYQQALGQGPQFIFQYYREEENGRGNFPPRFSGLQFPNYSSELNVNALELDDSALYLCASRRHSREQFFGPGTRLTVL.

CDR3 in DNA: TGTGCCAGCAGTTCAAGGACTGACTCCTACAATGAGCAGTTCTTC. As protein: CASSSRTDSYNEQFF. The rearrangement uses TRBV12-3 or TRBV12-4 and TRBJ2-1; perhaps TRBD2 as D (5 bases). CDR3 length: 15 amino acids. V was shortened by 4 bases and J by 0 bases, with 10 bases between the two germline ends.

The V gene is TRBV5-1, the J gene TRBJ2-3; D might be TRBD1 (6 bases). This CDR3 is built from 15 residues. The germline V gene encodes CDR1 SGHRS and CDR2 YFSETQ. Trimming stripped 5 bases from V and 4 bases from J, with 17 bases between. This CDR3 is CASSSLAGAADTQYF. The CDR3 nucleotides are TGCGCCAGCAGTTCCTTAGCAGGGGCTGCAGATACGCAGTATTTT.

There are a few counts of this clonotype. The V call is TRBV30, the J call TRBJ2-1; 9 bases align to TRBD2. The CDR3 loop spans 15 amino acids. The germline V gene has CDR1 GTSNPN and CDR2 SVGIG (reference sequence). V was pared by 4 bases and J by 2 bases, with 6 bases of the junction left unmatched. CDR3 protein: CAWIPSGTAYNEQFF. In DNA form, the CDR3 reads TGTGCCTGGATCCCTAGCGGGACGGCCTACAATGAGCAGTTCTTC.

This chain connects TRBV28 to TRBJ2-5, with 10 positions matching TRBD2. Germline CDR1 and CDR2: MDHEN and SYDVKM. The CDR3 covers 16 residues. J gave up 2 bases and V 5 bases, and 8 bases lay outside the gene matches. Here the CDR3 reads CASSPRTSGRQETQYF. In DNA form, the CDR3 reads TGTGCCAGCAGTCCCCGGACTAGCGGAAGACAAGAGACCCAGTACTTC.